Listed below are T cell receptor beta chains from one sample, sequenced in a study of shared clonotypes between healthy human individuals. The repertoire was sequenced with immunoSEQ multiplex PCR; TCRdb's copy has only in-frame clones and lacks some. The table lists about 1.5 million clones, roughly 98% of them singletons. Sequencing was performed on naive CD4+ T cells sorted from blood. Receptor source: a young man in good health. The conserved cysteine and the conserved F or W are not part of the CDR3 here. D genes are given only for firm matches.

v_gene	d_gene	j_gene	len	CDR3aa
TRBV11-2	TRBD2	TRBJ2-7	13	ASSRTSGSSYEQY
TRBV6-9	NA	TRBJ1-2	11	ASSYDGQRGYT
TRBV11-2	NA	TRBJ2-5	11	ASTRVGQETQY
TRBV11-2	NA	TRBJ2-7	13	ASSHLVGPSYEQY
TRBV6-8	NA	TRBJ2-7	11	ANPGDKNYEQY
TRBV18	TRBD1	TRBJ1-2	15	ASSPQRTGDLLGGYT
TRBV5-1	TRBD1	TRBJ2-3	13	ASRKGAEGTDTQY
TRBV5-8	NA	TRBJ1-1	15	ASSLVRGWDLNTEAF
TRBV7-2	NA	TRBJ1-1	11	ASSLGGGTEAF
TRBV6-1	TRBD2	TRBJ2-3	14	ASSELAGGSTDTQY
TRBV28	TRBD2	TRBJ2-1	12	ASSDRGSYNEQF
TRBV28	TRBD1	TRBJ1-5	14	ASSLVQGAGNQPQH
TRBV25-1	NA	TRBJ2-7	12	ASSAGEALREQY
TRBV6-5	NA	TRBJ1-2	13	ASSYSRALGYGYT
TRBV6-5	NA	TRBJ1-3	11	ASSYSTRNTIY
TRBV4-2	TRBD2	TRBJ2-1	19	ASSQESPLAGGPSSYNEQF
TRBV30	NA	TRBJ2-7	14	AWSVRLGTAAYEQY
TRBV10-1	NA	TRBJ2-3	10	ASSGYTDTQY
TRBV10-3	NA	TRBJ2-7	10	AISEWGYEQY
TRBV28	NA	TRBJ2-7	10	ASSQVTYEQY
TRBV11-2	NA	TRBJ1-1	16	ASSSSPLKIPSNTEAF
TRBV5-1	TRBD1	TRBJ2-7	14	ASSSLPGQGAYEQY
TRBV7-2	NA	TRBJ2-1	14	ASSLLEPGMYNEQF
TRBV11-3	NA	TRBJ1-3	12	ASSESSSGNTIY
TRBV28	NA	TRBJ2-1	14	ASSLWGQGRVNEQF
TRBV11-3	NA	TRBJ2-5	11	ASSSPYQETQY
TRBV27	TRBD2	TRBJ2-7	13	ASSLGLADNYEQY
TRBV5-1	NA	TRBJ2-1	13	ASSVEVSSYNEQF
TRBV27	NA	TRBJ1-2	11	ASSPTGSYGYT
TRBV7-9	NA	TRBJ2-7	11	ASSRETAYEQY
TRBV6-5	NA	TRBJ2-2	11	ASSSFHAGELF
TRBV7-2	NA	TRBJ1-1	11	ASRGAGQTEAF
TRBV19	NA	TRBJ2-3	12	ASSPGLVLDTQY
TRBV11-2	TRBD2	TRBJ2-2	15	ASSVTSGRAYTGELF
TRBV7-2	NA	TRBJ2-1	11	ASSSPGVYEQF
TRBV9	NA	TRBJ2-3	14	ASSVDGGPRWDTQY
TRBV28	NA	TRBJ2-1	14	ASSRRVAGSYNEQF
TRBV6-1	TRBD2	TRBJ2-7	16	ASSDYRTSGAGAYEQY
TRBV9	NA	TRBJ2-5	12	ASSSGTYQETQY
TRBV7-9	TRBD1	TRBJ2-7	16	ASSLERSGTGGSYEQY
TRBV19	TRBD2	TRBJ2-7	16	ASSRGLAGGPSSYEQY
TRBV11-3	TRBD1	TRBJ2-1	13	ASSSTGGSYNEQF
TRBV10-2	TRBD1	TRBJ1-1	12	ASSVQGARTEAF
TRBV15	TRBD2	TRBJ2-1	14	ATRPRLANSYNEQF
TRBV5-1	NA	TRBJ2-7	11	ASSLKFTGEQY